Presented here are 13 T cell receptor beta chains from one specimen sequenced in a study of blood T cell repertoires in COVID-19. The repertoire was sequenced with immunoSEQ multiplex PCR; TCRdb's copy has only in-frame clones and lacks some. The table lists approximately 500,000 clones, 70% to 90% of them singletons. Sequences were obtained from peripheral blood. Receptors were obtained from a human donor in a cohort sampled during active COVID-19.

This chain links TRBV27 with TRBJ1-1, with TRBD1 as a possible D gene (5 bases). The CDR3 consists of 21 residues. The germline V and J ends were trimmed by 3 bases and 1 base, with 30 bases remaining between them. Per the germline V gene, CDR1 is MNHEY and CDR2 is SMNVEV (reference sequence). The DNA for the CDR3 is TGTGCCAGCAGTTTTATCGGGATGTGGGGGGATTTAATATCTCGGAACACTGAAGCTTTCTTT. It translates to CASSFIGMWGDLISRNTEAFF.

The chain couples TRBV2 to TRBJ2-1; 7 nucleotides agree with TRBD2. CDR3 size: 13 residues. Per the germline V gene, CDR1 is SNHLY and CDR2 is FYNNEI. V shed 8 bases, J shed 8 bases, and the junction held 9 bases outside the gene matches. In nucleotides, the CDR3 is TGTGCCAGCCTCTCAGCGGGGAGTTATGAGCAGTTCTTC. It encodes CASLSAGSYEQFF.

Concerning this clone: At the DNA level, this CDR3 is encoded by other sequences in the same sample as well. The chain carries TRBV28 and TRBJ1-1; D possibly corresponds to TRBD1 (6 bases). V shed 4 bases and J shed 4 bases, with 7 bases lying between them. The CDR3 totals 12 residues. Germline V gene data show CDR1 as MDHEN and CDR2 as SYDVKM. CDR3 DNA: TGTGCCAGCAGTTCAGGGGTCACTGAAGCTTTCTTT. Residues: CASSSGVTEAFF.

This CDR3 is CASSRTGQTNTEAFF. CDR3 nucleotide sequence: TGTGCCAGCAGCCGAACCGGACAGACGAATACTGAAGCTTTCTTT. The rearrangement joins TRBV4-2 to TRBJ1-1, with D possibly TRBD1 on 6 matching bases. CDR3 length: 15 residues. The germline CDR1 and CDR2 sequences are LGHNA and YNFKEQ. V dropped 4 bases and J dropped 5 bases, with 17 bases sitting between them.

V and J are TRBV14 and TRBJ2-7; 9 nucleotides match TRBD1. The ends lost 6 bases at V and 2 bases at J; junction bases unmatched: 11. Germline CDR1 SGHDN, CDR2 FVKESK. The CDR3 runs to 16 residues. For the CDR3, the DNA is TGTGCCAGCAGTCTTCCCCGGACAGGGGTACCCTACGAGCAGTACTTC. Protein product: CASSLPRTGVPYEQYF.

J is TRBJ2-2 and V is TRBV19, with TRBD2 matching 15 bases. CDR1 and CDR2 (germline): LNHDA, SQIVND (reference sequence). Losses at the gene ends were 9 bases for V and 6 bases for J; bases not matched to a gene: 8. CDR3 length equals 16 residues. DNA for the CDR3: TGTGCCAGCCTTGGACTAGCGGGAGGGCCATCCGGGGAGCTGTTTTTT. Its protein product is CASLGLAGGPSGELFF.

V and J are TRBV7-3 and TRBJ2-1; tentative D call: TRBD2 (6 bases). With 1 base removed from V and 4 bases from J, the gap between germline ends came to 11 bases. CDR1 and CDR2 from the germline V gene are SGHTA and FQGTGA. The CDR3 covers 15 residues. The CDR3 sequence: CASSLRAGLYNEQFF. The CDR3 DNA reads as TGTGCCAGCAGCTTAAGGGCCGGACTATACAATGAGCAGTTCTTC.

The chain carries TRBV11-3 and TRBJ2-1; 8 positions agree with TRBD2. Germline assignment: CDR1 SGHNT and CDR2 YENEEA. The junction had 5 bases not matched to a gene; V was cut back by 1 base and J by 6 bases. The CDR3 contains 15 residues. The CDR3 nucleotides are TGTGCCAGCAGCTTAGGTCCAGCGGGAGCCAATGAGCAGTTCTTC. Its protein product is CASSLGPAGANEQFF. Full variable domain (remainder filled in from reference TRBV11-3 and TRBJ2-1): EAGVVQSPRYKIIEKKQPVAFWCNPISGHNTLYWYLQNLGQGPELLIRYENEEAVDDSQLPKDRFSAERLKGVDSTLKIQPAELGDSAVYLCASSLGPAGANEQFFGPGTRLTVL.

This clone showed up many times. The chain is built from TRBV19 and TRBJ1-2; tentative D call: TRBD1 (6 bases). With 6 bases removed from V and 4 bases from J, the gap between germline ends came to 12 bases. The germline V gene has CDR1 LNHDA and CDR2 SQIVND (reference sequence). The CDR3 is 13 residues long. CDR3 in DNA: TGTGCCAGTAGCCCCGACAGGAGCTATGGCTACACCTTC. Protein sequence: CASSPDRSYGYTF. The full variable domain, with the rest looked up from reference TRBV19 and TRBJ1-2, is DGGITQSPKYLFRKEGQNVTLSCEQNLNHDAMYWYRQDPGQGLRLIYYSQIVNDFQKGDIAEGYSVSREKKESFPLTVTSAQKNPTAFYLCASSPDRSYGYTFGSGTRLTVV.

The chain uses TRBV9 and TRBJ1-1, with D uncertain. This CDR3 contains 13 residues. Trimming shortened V by 4 bases and J by 2 bases, and 9 bases separated the two germline ends. Germline-derived CDR1 and CDR2 are SGDLS and YYNGEE. The CDR3 DNA is TGTGCCAGCAGCTTCGGGAGTAACACTGAAGCTTTCTTT. Translated: CASSFGSNTEAFF. Full variable domain (remainder filled in from reference TRBV9 and TRBJ1-1): DSGVTQTPKHLITATGQRVTLRCSPRSGDLSVYWYQQSLDQGLQFLIQYYNGEERAKGNILERFSAQQFPDLHSELNLSSLELGDSALYFCASSFGSNTEAFFGQGTRLTVV.

The chain joins TRBV15 to TRBJ2-1; 7 positions match TRBD1. The germline V gene encodes CDR1 LNHNV and CDR2 YYDKDF (reference sequence). Unmatched junction bases numbered 8, after V lost 5 bases and J lost 7 bases. The CDR3 is 14 residues long. The CDR3, as DNA: TGTGCCACCAGCCCGCGACAGGGTAGGAATGAGCAGTTCTTC. Protein sequence: CATSPRQGRNEQFF.

The chain joins TRBV5-6 to TRBJ1-1; D is undetermined. The CDR3 loop spans 13 amino acids. The germline V and J ends were trimmed by 1 base and 1 base, with 5 bases remaining between them. In germline, CDR1 is SGHDT, CDR2 YYEEEE. The CDR3: CASSLPGNTEAFF. The CDR3, as DNA: TGTGCCAGCAGCTTGCCAGGGAACACTGAAGCTTTCTTT.

The rearrangement links TRBV6-5 to TRBJ2-7, with 9 bases fitting TRBD1. Trimming at V came to 5 bases and at J to 3 bases, leaving 8 bases not matched to a gene. CDR3 length: 15 residues. CDR1 is MNHEY, CDR2 SVGAGI, per germline. CDR3 protein: CASSTPGQGIYEQYF. The CDR3 region has the DNA TGTGCCAGCAGTACTCCGGGACAGGGAATCTACGAGCAGTACTTC.